Sequencing of this TCR beta chain was carried out in a study of T cells in women clearing cervical HPV infection. Broader study findings: Timing of associations relative to infection is unclear; T-cell subsets were not isolated. CIN3+ cases had significantly higher TCR richness than controls; evenness did not differ. Cases and controls were distinguished at AUC approximately 0.81 by richness and V genes.

In the case of this clone: Its antigen is as yet unknown. The CDR3 end lies 3 residues beyond the end of the read and is filled in from the germline J gene.

Data came from immunoSEQ multiplex PCR; TCRdb stores just in-frame clones and leaves some out. This sample's table has some 14,000 clones. V dropped 0 bases and J dropped 4 bases, with 7 bases sitting between them. CDR3 length: 14 residues. Germline assignment: CDR1 SGHRS and CDR2 YFSETQ. The sample comprised blood buffy coat. This receptor was taken from a woman aged 18 to 75 with a cervical HPV16 infection that either progressed to CIN3+ or cleared (not recorded which). The chain has TRBV5-1 and TRBJ1-4; TRBD1 is a possible D gene (5 bases). The DNA read from the CDR3 is TGCGCCAGCAGCTTGGGGGGCAGTAATGAAAAA. As protein: CASSLGGSNEK. The entire CDR3 sequence reads CASSLGGSNEKLFF.